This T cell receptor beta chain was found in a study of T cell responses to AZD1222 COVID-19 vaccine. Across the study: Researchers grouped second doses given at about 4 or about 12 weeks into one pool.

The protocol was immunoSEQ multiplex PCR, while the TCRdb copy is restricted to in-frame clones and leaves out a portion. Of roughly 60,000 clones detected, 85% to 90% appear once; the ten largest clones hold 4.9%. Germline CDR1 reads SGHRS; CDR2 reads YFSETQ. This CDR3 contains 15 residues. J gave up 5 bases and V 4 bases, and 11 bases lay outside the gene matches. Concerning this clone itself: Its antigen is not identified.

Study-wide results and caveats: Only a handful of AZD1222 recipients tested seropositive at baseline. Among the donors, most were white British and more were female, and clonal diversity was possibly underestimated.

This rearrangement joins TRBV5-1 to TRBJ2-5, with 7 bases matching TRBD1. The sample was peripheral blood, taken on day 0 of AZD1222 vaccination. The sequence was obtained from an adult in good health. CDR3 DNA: TGCGCCAGCAGCCTTACTACGACAGGGCGGGAGACCCAGTACTTC. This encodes CASSLTTTGRETQYF.